A selection of T cell receptor beta chains follows, all from one sample in a study of blood T cell repertoires in COVID-19. Sequencing used immunoSEQ multiplex PCR; TCRdb keeps in-frame clones, though not all of them. The sample contains around 97,000 clones, about 80% of which appear only once. Sequences were obtained from peripheral blood. These TCRs come from a human donor in a cohort sampled during active or convalescent COVID-19. CDR3s leave out the opening cysteine and the closing phenylalanine or tryptophan. D genes are given only for firm matches.

TRBV6-4,.,14,TRBJ2-5,ASSDSKVAVGETQY
TRBV7-9,TRBD1,15,TRBJ1-3,ASSLPHPTGGGNTIY
TRBV29-1,TRBD1,14,TRBJ2-6,SVADTGGAGANVLT
TRBV10-3,TRBD1,15,TRBJ1-2,AIGLALGQALNYGYT
TRBV5-1,TRBD2,15,TRBJ2-7,ASSRAIAGGMSYEQY
TRBV5-1,TRBD2,16,TRBJ2-1,ASSPRVSGAGEYNEQF
TRBV4-1,TRBD1,13,TRBJ2-7,ASSRHADRDYEQY
TRBV27,TRBD2,13,TRBJ2-2,ASSLTAGVIGELF
TRBV9,TRBD1,13,TRBJ1-1,ASSRGDRETTEAF
TRBV19,TRBD1,12,TRBJ2-5,ASSIATGQETQY